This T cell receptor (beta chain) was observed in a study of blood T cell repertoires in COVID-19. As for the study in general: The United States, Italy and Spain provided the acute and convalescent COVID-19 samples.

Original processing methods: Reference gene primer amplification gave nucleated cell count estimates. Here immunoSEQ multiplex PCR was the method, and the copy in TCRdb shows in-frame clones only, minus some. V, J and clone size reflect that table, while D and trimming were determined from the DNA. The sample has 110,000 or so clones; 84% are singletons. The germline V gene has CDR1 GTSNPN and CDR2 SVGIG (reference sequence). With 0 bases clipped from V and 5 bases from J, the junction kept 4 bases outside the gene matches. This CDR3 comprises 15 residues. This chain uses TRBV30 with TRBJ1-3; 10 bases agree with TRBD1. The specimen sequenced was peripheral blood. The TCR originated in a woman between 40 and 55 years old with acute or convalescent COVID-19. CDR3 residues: CAWSVLGQGRNTIYF. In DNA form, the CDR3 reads TGTGCCTGGAGTGTACTGGGACAGGGGAGAAACACCATATATTTT.